This T cell receptor beta chain originates from a study of T cells in Graves' hyperthyroidism and ophthalmopathy. V trimming: 6 bases; J trimming: 2 bases; junction bases outside the gene matches: 6. This CDR3 spans 13 amino acids. CDR1 is DFQATT, CDR2 SNEGSKA, per germline (reference sequence). The sample holds many counts of this clonotype. TCR beta CDR3 regions were amplified from RNA transcripts. An initial round of RT-PCR targeting the TCR CDR3 relied on the HTBI primer set. TCRdb itself ran the multiplex PCR reads through MiXCR, one entry per CDR3 protein. Among around 200,000 distinct CDR3 sequences listed, approximately 16% were seen once.

What was sequenced was blood. The V and J genes are TRBV20-1 and TRBJ2-5, with 7 bases that match TRBD1. The clonotype was recovered from a man in his forties with Graves' hyperthyroidism. The DNA for the CDR3 is TGCAGTGCCCTAGGGGACAGACAAGAGACCCAGTACTTC. Translated: CSALGDRQETQYF.